The present TCR beta chain was sequenced within a study of OX40 agonist ivuxolimab in advanced cancers. Sequencing was performed with immunoSEQ multiplex PCR; in TCRdb, only in-frame clones are kept and a portion is missing. The sample lists some 10,000 clones, 79% occurring once. The sample holds one count of this clone. The V end was cut by 6 bases, the J end by 4 bases, with 24 bases between. There are 17 residues in the CDR3. Germline-derived CDR1 and CDR2 are MDHEN and SYDVKM. The sample was CD4+ or CD8+ T cells sorted from blood, taken in a trial of the OX40 agonist ivuxolimab. The chain uses TRBV28 and TRBJ1-1; D might be TRBD1 (5 bases). The receptor comes from an adult with an advanced solid tumor such as melanoma, head and neck, liver or kidney cancer. The DNA for the CDR3 is TGTGCCAGCAGCCCTTGGCGGGCTAGCGCAGGGAGCACTGAAGCTTTCTTT. This codes for CASSPWRASAGSTEAFF.